This T cell receptor beta chain was recorded in a study of tumor-infiltrating lymphocytes in localized non-small cell lung cancer. About the study: Tumor tissue and non-adjacent uninvolved lung came from each patient.

Clones were read by immunoSEQ multiplex PCR, and TCRdb kept only the in-frame ones, dropping some. Here the sample spans a few thousand clones, 95% to 96% being singletons. The ends lost 6 bases at V and 0 bases at J; junction bases unmatched: 7. Germline V gene sequence: CDR1 MNHEY, CDR2 SVGAGI. This CDR3 has 15 amino acids. Specimen: uninvolved lung tissue not adjacent to the tumor. This TCR was recovered from a human donor with non-small cell lung cancer. The chain links TRBV6-5 to TRBJ1-2, with TRBD1 matching over 7 bases. The CDR3 spells CASSRGQVSNYGYTF. For the CDR3, the DNA is TGTGCCAGCAGCCGCGGACAGGTTTCTAACTATGGCTACACCTTC.